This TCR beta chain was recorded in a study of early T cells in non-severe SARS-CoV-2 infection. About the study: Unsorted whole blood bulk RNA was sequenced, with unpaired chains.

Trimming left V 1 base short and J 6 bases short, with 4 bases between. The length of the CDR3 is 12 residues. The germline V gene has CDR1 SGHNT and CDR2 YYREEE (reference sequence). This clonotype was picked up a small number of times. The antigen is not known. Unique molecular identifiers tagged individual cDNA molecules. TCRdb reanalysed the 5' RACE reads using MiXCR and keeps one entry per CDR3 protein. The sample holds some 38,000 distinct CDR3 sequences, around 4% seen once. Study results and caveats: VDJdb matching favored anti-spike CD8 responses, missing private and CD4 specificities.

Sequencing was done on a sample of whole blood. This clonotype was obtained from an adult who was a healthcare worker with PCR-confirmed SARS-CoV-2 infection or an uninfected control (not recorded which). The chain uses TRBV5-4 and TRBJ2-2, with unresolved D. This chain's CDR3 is CASSLWSGELFF. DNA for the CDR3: TGTGCCAGCAGCTTGTGGTCCGGGGAGCTGTTTTTT.